A single sample is the source of the 18 T cell receptor beta chains below, sequenced in a study of blood T cell repertoires in COVID-19. This table comes from immunoSEQ multiplex PCR, and its TCRdb copy is limited to in-frame clones, with some not included. The sample carries about 160,000 clones, around 84% recorded once. The source material was peripheral blood. These receptors all stem from a human donor with acute or convalescent COVID-19. The donor label of this sample is uncertain.

The DNA of the CDR3 is TGTGCCAGCTCACCGGCGGGGTTACAAGAGACCCAGTACTTC. As protein: CASSPAGLQETQYF. V gene TRBV18 combines with J gene TRBJ2-5, with D possibly matching TRBD2 (6 bases). Germline CDR1 reads KGHSH; CDR2 reads LQKENI. This CDR3 spans 14 amino acids. Trimming cost V 3 bases and J 2 bases, with 10 bases left between them.

The gene calls are TRBV12-3 or TRBV12-4 and TRBJ2-1; 9 bases map to TRBD2. J was trimmed by 12 bases and V by 1 base; bases with no gene match: 4. The CDR3 is 13 amino acids. The CDR3 protein is CASSLGLAGPQFF. Written as DNA, the CDR3 is TGTGCCAGCAGTTTAGGGCTAGCGGGGCCGCAGTTCTTC.

The chain recombines TRBV9 with TRBJ2-1, with 12 bases that match TRBD2. V trimming: 0 bases; J trimming: 9 bases; junction bases outside the gene matches: 4. CDR1 and CDR2 from the germline V gene are SGDLS and YYNGEE. The CDR3 contains 15 residues. The CDR3 DNA reads TGTGCCAGCAGCGTAGACCTAGCGGGGGGGCGTGAGCAGTTCTTC. It codes for CASSVDLAGGREQFF. Looking up the rest from reference TRBV9 and TRBJ2-1 gives the full variable domain: DSGVTQTPKHLITATGQRVTLRCSPRSGDLSVYWYQQSLDQGLQFLIQYYNGEERAKGNILERFSAQQFPDLHSELNLSSLELGDSALYFCASSVDLAGGREQFFGPGTRLTVL.

This chain links TRBV9 with TRBJ2-5, with TRBD1 matching 7 bases. The length of the CDR3 is 20 residues. Looked up from germline, CDR1 is SGDLS and CDR2 is YYNGEE. V lost 0 bases to trimming and J lost 0 bases; unmatched junction nucleotides: 17. The CDR3 coding sequence is TGTGCCAGCAGCGTAGCGTCGGCAGGGGGTTATTTTCCGTACCAAGAGACCCAGTACTTC. This sequence encodes CASSVASAGGYFPYQETQYF.

The rearrangement links TRBV4-2 to TRBJ1-2; D uncertain. Germline values: CDR1 LGHNA, CDR2 YNFKEQ. The CDR3 has 16 amino acids. V lost 1 base to trimming and J lost 5 bases, with 17 bases between them. The CDR3 DNA reads as TGTGCCAGCAGCCAAGTCTCGATCCAGGTTTCGTATGGCTACACCTTC. Protein: CASSQVSIQVSYGYTF.

V is TRBV7-2 and J is TRBJ2-1, with TRBD1 identical over 12 bases. CDR1 SGHTA and CDR2 FQGNSA come from the germline V gene. V dropped 1 base and J dropped 10; count of bases not matched to a gene: 5. This CDR3 has 15 amino acids. The CDR3 DNA follows: TGTGCCAGCAGCTTAGGGGACAGGGGGCGCTGGGAGCAGTTCTTC. Translating gives CASSLGDRGRWEQFF.

Turning to this clone: Other DNA sequences from this sample encode an identical CDR3 as well. The chain carries TRBV18 and TRBJ1-1; D is perhaps TRBD1 (5 bases). The CDR3 spans 12 residues. V lost 3 bases, J lost 3 bases, and 5 bases lay in between. CDR1 and CDR2 from the germline V gene are KGHSH and LQKENI. The CDR3 coding sequence is TGTGCCAGCTCACCCAGGGACACTGAAGCTTTCTTT. It encodes CASSPRDTEAFF. The whole variable domain, remainder taken from reference TRBV18 and TRBJ1-1, is NAGVMQNPRHLVRRRGQEARLRCSPMKGHSHVYWYRQLPEEGLKFMVYLQKENIIDESGMPKERFSAEFPKEGPSILRIQQVVRGDSAAYFCASSPRDTEAFFGQGTRLTVV.

The rearrangement uses TRBV5-6 and TRBJ1-2; 8 bases align to TRBD1. Trimming cost V 0 bases and J 3 bases; bases outside gene matches: 10. The V gene's germline CDR1 is SGHDT and CDR2 YYEEEE. The CDR3 is 17 residues long. CDR3 in DNA: TGTGCCAGCAGCTTGGGGTCAGGGGGCGTGGTTCACTATGGCTACACCTTC. Its protein is CASSLGSGGVVHYGYTF.

The chain combines TRBV7-3 with TRBJ1-1; D perhaps matches TRBD1 (5 bases). Germline loops: CDR1 SGHTA, CDR2 FQGTGA. Trimming stripped 11 bases from V and 0 bases from J, with 19 bases between. This CDR3 comprises 15 residues. The CDR3 region has the DNA TGTGCCTCGACACAGGTATCCCTTATGAACACTGAAGCTTTCTTT. Translation: CASTQVSLMNTEAFF.

This chain links TRBV5-8 with TRBJ1-5; 7 bases agree with TRBD1. V shed 4 bases, J shed 0 bases, and the junction held 4 bases outside the gene matches. Looked up from germline, CDR1 is SGHTS and CDR2 is YDEGEE. The CDR3 sequence is 15 residues long. DNA for the CDR3: TGTGCCAGCAGCAAGGGGACAGATAGCAATCAGCCCCAGCATTTT. Its translation: CASSKGTDSNQPQHF.

This sequence joins TRBV7-9 and TRBJ1-1; 12 bases are shared with TRBD1. This CDR3 spans 16 amino acids. CDR1 SEHNR and CDR2 FQNEAQ come from the germline V gene (reference sequence). The trim removed 7 bases at V and 1 base at J, leaving 7 bases unmatched. The CDR3 here is CASIKGQGAENTEAFF. The CDR3 DNA sequence: TGTGCCAGCATCAAGGGACAGGGGGCTGAGAACACTGAAGCTTTCTTT.

The rearrangement joins TRBV6-2 or TRBV6-3 to TRBJ1-5, with 11 bases that match TRBD1. The CDR3 consists of 17 residues. Germline values: CDR1 MNHEY, CDR2 SVGEGT. V trimming: 0 bases; J trimming: 7 bases; junction bases outside the gene matches: 8. CDR3 nucleotides: TGTGCCAGCAGTTACTCGGCGCGGGACAGGGGGTTGCAGCCCCAGCATTTT. Encoded protein: CASSYSARDRGLQPQHF.

The J gene is TRBJ2-1, the V gene TRBV12-3 or TRBV12-4; D gene uncertain. V was pared by 7 bases and J by 5 bases, with 6 bases between. This CDR3 has 11 amino acids. CDR3 in DNA: TGTGCCAGCACTCAGGACAATGAGCAGTTCTTC. Translating gives CASTQDNEQFF.

The CDR3 loop reads CASSLSGGKRGEQFF. In DNA, the CDR3 is TGTGCCAGCAGTTTGAGCGGGGGCAAAAGGGGTGAGCAGTTCTTC. This chain connects TRBV28 to TRBJ2-1, with TRBD2 matching over 8 bases. V trimming: 3 bases; J trimming: 9 bases; junction bases outside the gene matches: 10. CDR3 length: 15 amino acids. Germline CDR1 reads MDHEN; CDR2 reads SYDVKM.

The chain recombines TRBV6-5 with TRBJ2-7, with D perhaps TRBD1 (6 bases). V was pared by 10 bases and J by 3 bases, with 16 bases between. Germline V gives CDR1 MNHEY, CDR2 SVGAGI. The CDR3 loop spans 13 amino acids. CDR3 nucleotides: TGTGCCATCGTAAGGGACACCTACTACGAGCAGTACTTC. As protein: CAIVRDTYYEQYF.

Comments on this clone: Germline is not matched at one junction end, which may reflect a read error. Other DNA sequences from this sample encode an identical CDR3 as well. The CDR3 DNA reads as TGCGCCAGTAGCTTGCAGGGATGGGCAGCCAATGAGCAGTTCTTC. Protein sequence: CASSLQGWAANEQFF. The chain is built from TRBV5-1 and TRBJ2-1; D may be TRBD1 (5 bases). CDR1 SGHRS and CDR2 YFSETQ come from the germline V gene. The CDR3 extends over 15 amino acids.

The chain employs TRBV6-5 and TRBJ1-1; tentatively, D is TRBD1 (5 bases). Germline CDR1 is MNHEY and CDR2 is SVGAGI. This CDR3 comprises 13 residues. Trimming took 1 base from V and 2 from J, leaving 5 bases between them. The CDR3 DNA reads TGTGCCAGCAGTTACTGGACAAACACTGAAGCTTTCTTT. Residues: CASSYWTNTEAFF.

The CDR3 loop is CASSLGSGGRETQYF. In DNA form, the CDR3 reads TGCGCCAGCAGCTTGGGTAGCGGGGGGAGAGAGACCCAGTACTTC. The rearrangement links TRBV5-1 to TRBJ2-5; 10 nucleotides align to TRBD2. J gave up 4 bases and V 0 bases, and 3 bases lay outside the gene matches. The CDR3 totals 15 residues. Germline V gives CDR1 SGHRS, CDR2 YFSETQ. The variable domain in full, with the rest retrieved from reference TRBV5-1 and TRBJ2-5, is KAGVTQTPRYLIKTRGQQVTLSCSPISGHRSVSWYQQTPGQGLQFLFEYFSETQRNKGNFPGRFSGRQFSNSRSEMNVSTLELGDSALYLCASSLGSGGRETQYFGPGTRLLVL.